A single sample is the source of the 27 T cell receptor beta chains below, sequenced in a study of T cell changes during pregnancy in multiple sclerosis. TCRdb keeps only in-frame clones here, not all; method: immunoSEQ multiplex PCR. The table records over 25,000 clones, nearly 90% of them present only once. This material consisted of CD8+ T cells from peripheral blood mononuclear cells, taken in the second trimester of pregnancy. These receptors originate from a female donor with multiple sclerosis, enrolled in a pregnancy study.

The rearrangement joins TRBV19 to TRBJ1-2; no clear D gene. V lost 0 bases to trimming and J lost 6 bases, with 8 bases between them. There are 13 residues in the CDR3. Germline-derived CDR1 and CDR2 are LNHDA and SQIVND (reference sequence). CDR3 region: CASSIDRSDGYTF. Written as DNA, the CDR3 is TGTGCCAGTAGTATAGATCGGTCGGATGGCTACACCTTC.

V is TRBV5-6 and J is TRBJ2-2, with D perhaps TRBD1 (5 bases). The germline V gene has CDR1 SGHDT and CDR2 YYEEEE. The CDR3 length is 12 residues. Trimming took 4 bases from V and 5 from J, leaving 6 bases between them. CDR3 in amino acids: CASSRTTGELFF. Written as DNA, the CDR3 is TGTGCCAGCAGCCGGACAACCGGGGAGCTGTTTTTT.

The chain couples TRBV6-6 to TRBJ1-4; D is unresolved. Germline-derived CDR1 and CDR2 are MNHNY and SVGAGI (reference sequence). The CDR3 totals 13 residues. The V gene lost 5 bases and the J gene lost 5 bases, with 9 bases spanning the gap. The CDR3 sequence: CASSVPGNEKLFF. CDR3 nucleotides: TGTGCCAGCAGTGTACCGGGGAATGAAAAACTGTTTTTT.

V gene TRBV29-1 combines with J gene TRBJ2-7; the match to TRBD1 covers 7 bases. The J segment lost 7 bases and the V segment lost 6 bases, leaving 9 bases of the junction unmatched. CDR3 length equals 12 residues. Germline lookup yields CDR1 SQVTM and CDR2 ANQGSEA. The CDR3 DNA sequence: TGCAGCGTCGGGACAGCGTCCTTTGAGCAGTACTTC. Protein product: CSVGTASFEQYF.

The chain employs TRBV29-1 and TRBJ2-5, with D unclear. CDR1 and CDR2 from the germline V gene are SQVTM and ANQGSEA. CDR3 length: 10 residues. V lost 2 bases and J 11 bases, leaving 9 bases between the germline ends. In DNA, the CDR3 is TGCAGCGTTGAAAAGGAACAGCAGTACTTC. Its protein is CSVEKEQQYF. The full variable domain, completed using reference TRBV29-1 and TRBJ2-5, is SAVISQKPSRDICQRGTSLTIQCQVDSQVTMMFWYRQQPGQSLTLIATANQGSEATYESGFVIDKFPISRPNLTFSTLTVSNMSPEDSSIYLCSVEKEQQYFGPGTRLLVL.

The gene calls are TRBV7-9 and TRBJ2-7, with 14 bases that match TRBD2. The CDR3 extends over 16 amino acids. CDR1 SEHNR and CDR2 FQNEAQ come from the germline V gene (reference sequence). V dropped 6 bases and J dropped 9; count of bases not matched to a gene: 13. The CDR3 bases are TGTGCCAGCAGTCCAGGACTAGCGGGAGGTCCCCCCCCGCAGTACTTC. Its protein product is CASSPGLAGGPPPQYF.

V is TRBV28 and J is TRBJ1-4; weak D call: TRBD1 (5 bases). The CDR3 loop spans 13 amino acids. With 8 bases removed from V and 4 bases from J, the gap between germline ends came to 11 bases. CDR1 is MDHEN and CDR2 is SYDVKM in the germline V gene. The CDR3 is CASWGRGNEKLFF. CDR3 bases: TGTGCCAGCTGGGGGAGGGGTAATGAAAAACTGTTTTTT.

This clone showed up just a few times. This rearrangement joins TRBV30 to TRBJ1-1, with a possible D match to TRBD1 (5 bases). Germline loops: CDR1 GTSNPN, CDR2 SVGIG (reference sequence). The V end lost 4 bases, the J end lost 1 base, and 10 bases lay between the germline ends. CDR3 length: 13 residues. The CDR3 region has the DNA TGTGCCTGGACCCGACAGACGAACACTGAAGCTTTCTTT. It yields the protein CAWTRQTNTEAFF.

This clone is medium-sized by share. The CDR3 region has the DNA TGTGCCAGTAGTATCTCCGGGACAGGGGGAACTAATGAAAAACTGTTTTTT. Residues: CASSISGTGGTNEKLFF. The chain recombines TRBV19 with TRBJ1-4; 11 bases match TRBD1. The germline V gene has CDR1 LNHDA and CDR2 SQIVND (reference sequence). The CDR3 length is 17 residues. With V trimmed by 3 bases and J by 1 base, 4 bases remained unmatched.

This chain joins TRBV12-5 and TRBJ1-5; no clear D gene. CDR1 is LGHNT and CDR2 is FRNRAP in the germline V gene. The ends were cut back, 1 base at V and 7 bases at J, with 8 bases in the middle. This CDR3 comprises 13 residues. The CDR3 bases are TGTGCTAGTGGTTTGGAGGAGAACCAGCCCCAGCATTTT. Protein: CASGLEENQPQHF.

The CDR3 reads CASSLAGTSGSYEQYF. As DNA, the CDR3 is TGCGCCAGCAGCTTGGCCGGGACTAGCGGATCCTACGAGCAGTACTTC. The chain carries TRBV5-1 and TRBJ2-7, with TRBD2 matching over 11 bases. This CDR3 is built from 16 residues. Germline V gene sequence: CDR1 SGHRS, CDR2 YFSETQ. V lost 0 bases to trimming and J lost 1 base; unmatched junction nucleotides: 3. Based on the CDR3 plus reference TRBV5-1 and TRBJ2-7, the full variable domain is KAGVTQTPRYLIKTRGQQVTLSCSPISGHRSVSWYQQTPGQGLQFLFEYFSETQRNKGNFPGRFSGRQFSNSRSEMNVSTLELGDSALYLCASSLAGTSGSYEQYFGPGTRLTVT.

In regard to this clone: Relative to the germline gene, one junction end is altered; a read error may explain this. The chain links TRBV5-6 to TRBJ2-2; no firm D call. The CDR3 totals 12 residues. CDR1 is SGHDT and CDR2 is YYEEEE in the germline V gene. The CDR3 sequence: CASSFNSGELFF. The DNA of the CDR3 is TGTGCCAGCAGCTTCAACAGCGGGGAGCTGTTTTTT.

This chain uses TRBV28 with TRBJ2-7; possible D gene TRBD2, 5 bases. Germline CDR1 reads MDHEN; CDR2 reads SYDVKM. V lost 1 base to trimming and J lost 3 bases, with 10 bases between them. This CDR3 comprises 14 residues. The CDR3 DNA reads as TGTGCCAGCAGTTTATTCACTAGATTCTACGAGCAGTACTTC. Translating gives CASSLFTRFYEQYF.

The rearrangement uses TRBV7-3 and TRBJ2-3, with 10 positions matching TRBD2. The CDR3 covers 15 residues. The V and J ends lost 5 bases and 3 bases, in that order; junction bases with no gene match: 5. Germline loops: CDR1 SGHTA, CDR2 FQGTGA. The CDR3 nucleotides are TGTGCCAGCAGCCCAAGCGGGGGGGCAACAGATACGCAGTATTTT. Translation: CASSPSGGATDTQYF.

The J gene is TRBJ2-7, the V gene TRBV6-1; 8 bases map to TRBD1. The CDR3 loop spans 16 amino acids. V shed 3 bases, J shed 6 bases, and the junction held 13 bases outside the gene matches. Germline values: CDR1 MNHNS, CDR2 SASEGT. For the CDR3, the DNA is TGTGCCAGCAGTGAGGGGACAGGTGTGTTGGTCGGCGAGCAGTACTTC. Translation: CASSEGTGVLVGEQYF.

The CDR3 spells CSTQESTGELFF. Here the CDR3 DNA reads TGCAGCACCCAAGAGAGCACCGGGGAGCTGTTTTTT. V is TRBV29-1 and J is TRBJ2-2; D gene uncertain. The germline V gene encodes CDR1 SQVTM and CDR2 ANQGSEA. The length of the CDR3 is 12 residues. Trimming removed 8 bases from V and 4 bases from J, with 11 bases in between.

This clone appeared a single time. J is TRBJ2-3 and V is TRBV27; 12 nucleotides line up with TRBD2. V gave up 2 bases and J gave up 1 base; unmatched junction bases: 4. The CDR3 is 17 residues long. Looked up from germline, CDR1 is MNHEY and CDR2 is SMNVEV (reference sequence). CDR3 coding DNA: TGTGCCAGCAGTTTAATGGCTAGCGGGGGGGGCACAGATACGCAGTATTTT. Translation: CASSLMASGGGTDTQYF.

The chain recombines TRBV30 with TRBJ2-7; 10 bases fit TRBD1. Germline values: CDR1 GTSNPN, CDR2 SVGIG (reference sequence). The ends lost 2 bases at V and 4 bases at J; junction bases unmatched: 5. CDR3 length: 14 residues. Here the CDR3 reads CAWSLGQGEYEQYF. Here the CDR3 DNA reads TGTGCCTGGAGTCTCGGACAGGGGGAATACGAGCAGTACTTC.

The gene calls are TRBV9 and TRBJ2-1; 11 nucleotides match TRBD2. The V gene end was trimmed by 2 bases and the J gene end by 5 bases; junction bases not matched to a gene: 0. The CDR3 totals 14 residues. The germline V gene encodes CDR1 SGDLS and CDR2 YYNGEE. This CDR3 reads CASSVGLADNEQFF. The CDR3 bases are TGTGCCAGCAGCGTGGGACTAGCGGACAATGAGCAGTTCTTC.

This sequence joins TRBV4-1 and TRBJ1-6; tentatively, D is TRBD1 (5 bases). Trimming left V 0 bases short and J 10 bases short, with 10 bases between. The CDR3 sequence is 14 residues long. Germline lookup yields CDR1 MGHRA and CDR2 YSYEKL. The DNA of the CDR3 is TGCGCCAGCAGCCAAGACAGGGCCCGGTCACCCCTCCACTTT. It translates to CASSQDRARSPLHF.

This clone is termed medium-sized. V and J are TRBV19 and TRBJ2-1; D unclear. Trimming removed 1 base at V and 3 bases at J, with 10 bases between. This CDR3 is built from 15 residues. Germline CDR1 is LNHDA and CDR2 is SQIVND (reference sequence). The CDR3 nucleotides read TGTGCCAGTAGTATAGTGTCTGCGGACTACAATGAGCAGTTCTTC. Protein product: CASSIVSADYNEQFF.

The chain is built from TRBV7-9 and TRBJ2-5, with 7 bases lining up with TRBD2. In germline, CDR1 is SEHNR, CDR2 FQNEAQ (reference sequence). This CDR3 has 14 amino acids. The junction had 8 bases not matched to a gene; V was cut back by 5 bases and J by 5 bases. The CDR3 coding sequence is TGTGCCAGCAGCCTCCCGGGAGGTTGGGAGACCCAGTACTTC. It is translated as CASSLPGGWETQYF.

The CDR3 DNA sequence: TGTGCCAGCAGTACTCAAAGGGAGATCCGAAGCACAGATACGCAGTATTTT. It specifies CASSTQREIRSTDTQYF. The V and J genes are TRBV28 and TRBJ2-3; perhaps TRBD2 as D (5 bases). Per the germline V gene, CDR1 is MDHEN and CDR2 is SYDVKM. Trimming took off 5 bases at V and 0 bases at J, with 18 bases between the two ends. The CDR3 runs 17 residues.

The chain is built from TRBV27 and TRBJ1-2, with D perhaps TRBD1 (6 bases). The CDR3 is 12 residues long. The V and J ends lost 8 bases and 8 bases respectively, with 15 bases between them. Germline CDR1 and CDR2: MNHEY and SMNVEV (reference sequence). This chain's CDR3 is CASHKQGVGYTF. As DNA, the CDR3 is TGTGCCAGCCATAAACAGGGAGTCGGCTACACCTTC.

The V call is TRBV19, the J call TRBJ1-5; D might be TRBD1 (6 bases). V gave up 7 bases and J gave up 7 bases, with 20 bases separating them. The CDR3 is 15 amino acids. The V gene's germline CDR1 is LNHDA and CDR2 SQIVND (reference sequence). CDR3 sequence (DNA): TGTGCCAGTACTTTGGTGGAGACAGGCCACCAGCCCCAGCATTTT. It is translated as CASTLVETGHQPQHF.

The CDR3 nucleotides are TGTGCCAGCAGCCAAGCCGGGATCCATGGCTACACCTTC. This sequence encodes CASSQAGIHGYTF. The rearrangement joins TRBV14 to TRBJ1-2; no firm D call. The CDR3 is 13 residues long. Per the germline V gene, CDR1 is SGHDN and CDR2 is FVKESK. V was trimmed by 1 base and J by 6 bases, leaving 9 bases between them.

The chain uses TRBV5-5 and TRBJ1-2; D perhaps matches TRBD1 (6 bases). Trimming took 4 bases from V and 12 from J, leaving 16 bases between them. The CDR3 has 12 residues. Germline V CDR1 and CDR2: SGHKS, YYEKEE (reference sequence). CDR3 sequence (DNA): TGTGCCAGCAGCCTATTCCGGGACACTGACACCTTC. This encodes CASSLFRDTDTF. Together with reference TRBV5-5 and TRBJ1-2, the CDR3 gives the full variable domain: DAGVTQSPTHLIKTRGQQVTLRCSPISGHKSVSWYQQVLGQGPQFIFQYYEKEERGRGNFPDRFSARQFPNYSSELNVNALLLGDSALYLCASSLFRDTDTFGSGTRLTVV.